A selection of T cell receptor beta chains follows, all from one sample in a study of beta chain features in type 1 diabetes. The assay was immunoSEQ multiplex PCR, and TCRdb's table has in-frame clones only and misses some. This sample has some 410,000 clones; about 15% occur once, and the top ten carry 0.03% to 0.04%. Sequences were obtained from naive CD4+ T cells from blood. These receptors were obtained from a man aged 25 to 40 in good health. Both conserved end residues are part of each CDR3. A D gene is named only where the DNA matches it firmly. Part of the rows lack a size; the others show once, few, many or a class for expanded clones.

clone_size,j_call,v_call,d_call,cdr3_aa,cdr3_nt
-,TRBJ2-4,TRBV6-1,-,CASGATEPQYF,TGTGCCAGCGGGGCGACAGAGCCACAGTACTTC
-,TRBJ2-1,TRBV11-2,-,CASSLDGLSHEQFF,TGTGCCAGCAGCTTAGATGGACTGTCCCATGAGCAGTTCTTC
-,TRBJ2-5,TRBV4-3,TRBD2,CASSLTSGAIIRETQYF,TGCGCCAGCAGCCTGACTAGCGGGGCTATTATCCGGGAGACCCAGTACTTC
few,TRBJ2-5,TRBV7-6,-,CASSLRGRETQYF,TGTGCCAGCAGCTTGAGGGGTCGAGAGACCCAGTACTTC
-,TRBJ2-1,TRBV5-1,-,CASSPFTSFNEQFF,TGCGCCAGCAGCCCATTCACTAGTTTTAATGAGCAGTTCTTC
-,TRBJ2-3,TRBV28,-,CASDLGLPGTDTQYF,TGTGCCAGCGACCTCGGGCTGCCTGGCACAGATACGCAGTATTTT
-,TRBJ2-1,TRBV5-1,-,CASEAPSSGEQFF,TGCGCCAGCGAAGCTCCCTCGTCTGGTGAGCAGTTCTTC
few,TRBJ2-3,TRBV11-2,-,CASSAKETQYF,TGTGCCAGCAGCGCGAAGGAAACGCAGTATTTT
few,TRBJ2-6,TRBV10-3,TRBD1,CAAGTGSSGANVLTF,TGTGCCGCCGGGACAGGGTCCTCTGGGGCCAACGTCCTGACTTTC
-,TRBJ2-5,TRBV18,-,CASSPGQETQYF,TGTGCCAGCTCACCAGGGCAAGAGACCCAGTACTTC
-,TRBJ1-2,TRBV2,-,CASSEINYGYTF,TGTGCCAGCAGTGAAATTAACTATGGCTACACCTTC
-,TRBJ1-2,TRBV11-3,-,CASSHGGDYGYTF,TGTGCCAGCAGCCACGGGGGAGACTATGGCTACACCTTC
few,TRBJ1-1,TRBV5-4,-,CASSLPKGTEAFF,TGTGCCAGCAGCTTGCCGAAGGGGACTGAAGCTTTCTTT
-,TRBJ2-4,TRBV18,-,CASSPGGLDKNIQYF,TGTGCCAGCTCACCCGGGGGATTGGACAAAAACATTCAGTACTTC
few,TRBJ1-1,TRBV7-6,-,CASKQEGVTEAFF,TGTGCCAGCAAACAGGAGGGGGTCACTGAAGCTTTCTTT